This T cell receptor (beta chain) was recovered during a study of PD-1 blockade in classical Hodgkin lymphoma. Notes on the study in general: Whereas CD4+ TCR diversity had risen significantly by C4D1, CD8+ TCR diversity had not. Initiation of nivolumab under 1 year after ASCT led to exclusion of patients.

Regarding time point: cycle 4 day 1 (C4D1), after 6 weeks of nivolumab. All trial patients relapsed after autologous stem cell transplantation. As regards this clone: Its antigen is still unknown.

Sequencing was performed with immunoSEQ multiplex PCR; in TCRdb, only in-frame clones are kept and a portion is missing. This table holds fewer than 55,000 clones, around four fifths found once. Germline CDR1 and CDR2: SGDLS and YYNGEE. This CDR3 is built from 13 residues. Between the trimmed V and J ends, which lost 1 base and 6 bases, there was a span of 8 bases. The input for sequencing was peripheral blood mononuclear cells (PBMCs), taken before the fourth cycle of nivolumab. The genes are TRBV9 and TRBJ1-5; D not certain. This receptor was obtained from a human donor with classical Hodgkin lymphoma. CDR3 region: CASSVSPRQPQHF. CDR3 in DNA: TGTGCCAGCAGCGTATCCCCTCGTCAGCCCCAGCATTTT.